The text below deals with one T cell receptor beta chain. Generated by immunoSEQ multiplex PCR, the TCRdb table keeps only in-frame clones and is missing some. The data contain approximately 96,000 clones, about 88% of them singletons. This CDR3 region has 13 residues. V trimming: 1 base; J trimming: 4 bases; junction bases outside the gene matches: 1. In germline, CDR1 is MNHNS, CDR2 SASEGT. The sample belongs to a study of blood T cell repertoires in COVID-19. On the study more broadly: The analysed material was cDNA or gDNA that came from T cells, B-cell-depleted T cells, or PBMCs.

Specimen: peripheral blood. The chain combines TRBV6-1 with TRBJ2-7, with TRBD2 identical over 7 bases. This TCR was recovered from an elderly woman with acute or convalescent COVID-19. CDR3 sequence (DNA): TGTGCCAGCAGTGAAGTGGGGGGGTACGAGCAGTACTTC. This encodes CASSEVGGYEQYF.